Shown below are 5 T cell receptor beta chains from a single sample sequenced in a study of blood T cells in healthy people across ages. A second PCR of 7 to 11 cycles used a sample-barcoded 5' primer and a J-beta primer mix. TCRdb re-called the 5' RACE reads through MiXCR, storing one row per CDR3 protein. The sample has 700,000 to 800,000 distinct CDR3 sequences, approximately 39% seen once. The source material was blood. Receptors originate from a woman aged 60 to 75 in good health.

The chain has TRBV29-1 and TRBJ1-1; no reliable D call. The V gene's germline CDR1 is SQVTM and CDR2 ANQGSEA. Trimming took 6 bases from V and 4 from J, leaving 12 bases between them. The CDR3 runs 12 residues. The chain's CDR3 is CSVLLQSTEAFF. CDR3 coding DNA: TGCAGCGTACTGCTGCAGAGCACTGAAGCTTTCTTT. Together with reference TRBV29-1 and TRBJ1-1, the CDR3 gives the full variable domain: SAVISQKPSRDICQRGTSLTIQCQVDSQVTMMFWYRQQPGQSLTLIATANQGSEATYESGFVIDKFPISRPNLTFSTLTVSNMSPEDSSIYLCSVLLQSTEAFFGQGTRLTVV.

V usage is TRBV20-1 and J usage is TRBJ1-2, with 9 bases matching TRBD1. Germline CDR1 reads DFQATT; CDR2 reads SNEGSKA (reference sequence). The CDR3 has 17 residues. V was clipped by 1 base and J by 1 base; unmatched bases: 10. In DNA, the CDR3 is TGCAGTGCTAGAGTCTGGGACAGGGCCCAACGTAACTATGGCTACACCTTC. Protein sequence: CSARVWDRAQRNYGYTF.

In regard to this clonotype: The germline gene is not matched at one end of the junction; a read error may be the cause. The CDR3 protein is CAGSTQGSRETQYF. Here the CDR3 DNA reads TGTGCCGGCAGCACTCAGGGGAGCCGAGAGACCCAGTACTTC. The chain uses TRBV7-2 and TRBJ2-5, with D maybe TRBD1 (6 bases). This CDR3 region has 14 residues. The germline gives CDR1 SGHTA, CDR2 FQGNSA.

V usage is TRBV7-6 and J usage is TRBJ2-5; a possible D gene is TRBD2 (5 bases). CDR1 is SGHVS, CDR2 FNYEAQ, per germline. The CDR3 length is 14 residues. Between the trimmed V and J ends, which lost 5 bases and 3 bases, there was a span of 13 bases. This CDR3 is CASSPTSVEETQYF. The CDR3 coding sequence is TGTGCCAGCAGCCCAACTAGTGTAGAAGAGACCCAGTACTTC.

This clonotype was detected a few times. The chain employs TRBV4-2 and TRBJ1-2; D call uncertain. The CDR3 spans 13 residues. Trimming took off 1 base at V and 2 bases at J, with 5 bases between the two ends. The germline V gene encodes CDR1 LGHNA and CDR2 YNFKEQ. In nucleotides, the CDR3 is TGTGCCAGCAGCCAAGTGGAAAACTATGGCTACACCTTC. Translated: CASSQVENYGYTF.